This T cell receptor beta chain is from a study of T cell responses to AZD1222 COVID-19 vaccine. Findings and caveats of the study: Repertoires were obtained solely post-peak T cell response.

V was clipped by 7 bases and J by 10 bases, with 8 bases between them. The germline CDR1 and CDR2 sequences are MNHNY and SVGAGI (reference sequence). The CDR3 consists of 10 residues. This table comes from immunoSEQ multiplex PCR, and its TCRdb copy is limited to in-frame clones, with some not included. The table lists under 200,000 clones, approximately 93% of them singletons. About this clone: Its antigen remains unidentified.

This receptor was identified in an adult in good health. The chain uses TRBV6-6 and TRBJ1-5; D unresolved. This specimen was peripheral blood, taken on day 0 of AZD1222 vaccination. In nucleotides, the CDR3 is TGTGCCAGCAACTCCCATCCCCAGCATTTT. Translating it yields CASNSHPQHF.